This T cell receptor beta chain is drawn from a study of T cell responses to AZD1222 COVID-19 vaccine. In the case of this clone: The antigen remains unidentified.

Data came from immunoSEQ multiplex PCR; TCRdb stores just in-frame clones and leaves some out. The table shows 150,000 to 200,000 clones, with almost 90% occurring only once. Trimming removed 6 bases from V and 2 bases from J, with 13 bases in between. This CDR3 has 15 amino acids. Germline loops: CDR1 SGHVS, CDR2 FQNEAQ. Study outcomes and limitations: Baseline seropositivity occurred in only 5 to 7 AZD1222 recipients. Clonal diversity was possibly underestimated, and the donors were mostly white British, with more females.

Sample: peripheral blood, taken on day 0 of AZD1222 vaccination. This rearrangement joins TRBV7-8 to TRBJ1-4; D gene uncertain. The sequence derives from an adult in good health. In DNA form, the CDR3 reads TGTGCCAGCAGTTGGACGGGAATGACTAATGAAAAACTGTTTTTT. This gives the protein CASSWTGMTNEKLFF.